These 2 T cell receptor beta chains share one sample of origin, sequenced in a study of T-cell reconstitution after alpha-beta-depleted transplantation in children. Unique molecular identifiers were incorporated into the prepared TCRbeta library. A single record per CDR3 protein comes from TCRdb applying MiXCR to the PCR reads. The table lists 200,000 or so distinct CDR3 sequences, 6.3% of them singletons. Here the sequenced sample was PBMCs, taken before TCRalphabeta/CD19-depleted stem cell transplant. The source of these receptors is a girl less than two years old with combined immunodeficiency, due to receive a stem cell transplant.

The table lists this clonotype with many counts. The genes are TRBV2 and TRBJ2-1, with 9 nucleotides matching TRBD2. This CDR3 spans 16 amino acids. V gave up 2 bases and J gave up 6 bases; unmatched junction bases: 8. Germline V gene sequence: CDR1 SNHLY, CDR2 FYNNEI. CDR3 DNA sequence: TGTGCCAGCAGTGAACTGGGACTAGCCATCTCCAATGAGCAGTTCTTC. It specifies CASSELGLAISNEQFF.

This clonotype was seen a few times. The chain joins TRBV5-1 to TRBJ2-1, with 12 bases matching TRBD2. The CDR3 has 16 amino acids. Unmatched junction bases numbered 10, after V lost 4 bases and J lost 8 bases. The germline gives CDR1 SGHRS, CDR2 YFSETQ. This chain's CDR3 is CASSPVLAGGVHEQFF. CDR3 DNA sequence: TGCGCCAGCAGCCCGGTACTAGCGGGAGGAGTTCATGAGCAGTTCTTC. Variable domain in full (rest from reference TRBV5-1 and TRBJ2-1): KAGVTQTPRYLIKTRGQQVTLSCSPISGHRSVSWYQQTPGQGLQFLFEYFSETQRNKGNFPGRFSGRQFSNSRSEMNVSTLELGDSALYLCASSPVLAGGVHEQFFGPGTRLTVL.